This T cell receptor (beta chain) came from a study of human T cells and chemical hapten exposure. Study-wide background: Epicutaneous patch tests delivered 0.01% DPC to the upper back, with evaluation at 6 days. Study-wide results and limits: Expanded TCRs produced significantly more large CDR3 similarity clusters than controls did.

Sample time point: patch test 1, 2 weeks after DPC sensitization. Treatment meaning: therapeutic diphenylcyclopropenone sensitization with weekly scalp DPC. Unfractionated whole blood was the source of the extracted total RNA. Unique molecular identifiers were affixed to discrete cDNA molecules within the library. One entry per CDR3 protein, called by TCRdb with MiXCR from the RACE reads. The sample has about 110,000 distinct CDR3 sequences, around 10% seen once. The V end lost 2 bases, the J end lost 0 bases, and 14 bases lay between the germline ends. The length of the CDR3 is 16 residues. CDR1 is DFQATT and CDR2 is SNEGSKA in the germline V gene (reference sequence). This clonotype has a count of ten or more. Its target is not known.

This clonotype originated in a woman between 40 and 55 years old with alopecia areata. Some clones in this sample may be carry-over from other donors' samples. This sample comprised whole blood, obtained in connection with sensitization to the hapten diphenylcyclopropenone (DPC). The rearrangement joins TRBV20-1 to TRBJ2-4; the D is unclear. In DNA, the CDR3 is TGCAGTGCTAGATCCACCCCCAGACTAGCCAAAAACATTCAGTACTTC. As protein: CSARSTPRLAKNIQYF.